Listed below are T cell receptor beta chains from one sample, sequenced in a study of blood T cell repertoires in COVID-19. Only in-frame clones appear in the TCRdb table, and some are missing; sequencing was by immunoSEQ multiplex PCR. The table shows more than 95,000 clones, with 90% occurring only once. Source material: peripheral blood. Receptors were obtained from a man aged 55 to 70 with acute or convalescent COVID-19. CDR3s include the opening cysteine and the closing phenylalanine or tryptophan. A D gene is named only where the DNA matches it firmly. Part of the rows lack a size; the others show once, few, many or a class for expanded clones.

d_call,j_call,clone_size,v_call,cdr3_nt,cdr3_aa
TRBD1,TRBJ1-6,-,TRBV5-4,TGTGCCAGCAGCTTGGCCGGGGGACAGAATTCACCCCTCCACTTT,CASSLAGGQNSPLHF
-,TRBJ1-2,-,TRBV6-1,TGTGCCAGCAGTGAGGGACACAATCGCTATGGCTACACCTTC,CASSEGHNRYGYTF
TRBD1,TRBJ1-2,-,TRBV28,TGTGCCAGCACCCCGGGGACAGGGGTAAGAGTCTATGGCTACACCTTC,CASTPGTGVRVYGYTF
-,TRBJ2-3,once,TRBV7-9,TGTGCCAGCAGCTTAAGGTCGGCAGGGGCAGCCTCAGATACGCAGTATTTT,CASSLRSAGAASDTQYF
TRBD1,TRBJ1-4,-,TRBV7-9,TGTGCCAGCAACACCGGGACAGGGGAGGAAAAACTGTTTTTT,CASNTGTGEEKLFF
TRBD1,TRBJ2-3,once,TRBV9,TGTGCCAGCAGTGGACAGGCTGGGGCAGATACGCAGTATTTT,CASSGQAGADTQYF
-,TRBJ1-2,once,TRBV20-1,TGCAGTGCAATCAACAGGGCTGGCTACACCTTC,CSAINRAGYTF
TRBD1,TRBJ1-1,-,TRBV6-5,TGTGCCAGTGCCCGGACAGGCTCAAACACTGAAGCTTTCTTT,CASARTGSNTEAFF
-,TRBJ1-1,-,TRBV9,TGTGCCAGCAGCTCAGGACAGCCTAACACTGAAGCTTTCTTT,CASSSGQPNTEAFF
TRBD1,TRBJ1-1,-,TRBV4-2,TGTGCCAGCAGCCAGGACAGGGGGAACACTGAAGCTTTCTTT,CASSQDRGNTEAFF
-,TRBJ2-1,-,TRBV19,TGTGCCAGTAGTATGCTCAGGGGCCGGAATGAGCAGTTCTTC,CASSMLRGRNEQFF
-,TRBJ1-2,-,TRBV7-2,TGTGCCAGCAGCTGGGACTTCGTGAATGGCTACACCTTC,CASSWDFVNGYTF
-,TRBJ1-3,-,TRBV2,TGTGCCAGCACTTTCGACGGGGGTTTCAACTCTGGAAACACCATATATTTT,CASTFDGGFNSGNTIYF
-,TRBJ1-6,-,TRBV6-1,TGTGCCAGCAGTGAATCCCAGGGGAATAATTCACCCCTCCACTTT,CASSESQGNNSPLHF
-,TRBJ1-4,-,TRBV5-4,TGTGCCAGCAGCTTGGATCTCAACGTAGCTGAAAAACTGTTTTTT,CASSLDLNVAEKLFF
TRBD1,TRBJ1-1,-,TRBV10-3,TGTGCCATCAAAGGACAGGGTTCGGGGGTGAAGGGGGCTGAAGCTTTCTTT,CAIKGQGSGVKGAEAFF
-,TRBJ2-1,-,TRBV12-3/TRBV12-4,TGTGCCAGCAGTTTAGGACTAAGTTATGAGCAGTTCTTC,CASSLGLSYEQFF
TRBD1,TRBJ1-1,-,TRBV6-5,TGTGCCAGTCGAACCTCTCGGACAGGGGGGGAAGCTTTCTTT,CASRTSRTGGEAFF
-,TRBJ1-3,-,TRBV5-4,TGTGCCAGCCGGGGGAAAAATGGAAACACCATATATTTT,CASRGKNGNTIYF
TRBD1,TRBJ1-3,-,TRBV5-1,TGCGCCAGCAGCTGGACAGGGGACTCTGGAAACACCATATATTTT,CASSWTGDSGNTIYF
-,TRBJ1-6,-,TRBV7-9,TGTGCCAGCAGCTTCGACAGTGACTATAATTCACCCCTCCACTTT,CASSFDSDYNSPLHF
TRBD1,TRBJ1-5,-,TRBV5-1,TGCGCCAGCAGCTTTACAGGGGGAAATCAGCCCCAGCATTTT,CASSFTGGNQPQHF
TRBD1,TRBJ1-2,-,TRBV30,TGTGCCTGGTCCCCCTACCGGGACAGGGCCGACTATGGCTACACCTTC,CAWSPYRDRADYGYTF
TRBD2,TRBJ2-7,-,TRBV4-2,TGTGCCAGCAGCCAAGTGTCTTCGGGGACTACCTACTACGAGCAGTACTTC,CASSQVSSGTTYYEQYF
TRBD1,TRBJ1-2,-,TRBV5-5,TGTGCCAGCAGCCCGGGGACAGTCTATGGCTACACCTTC,CASSPGTVYGYTF
-,TRBJ1-6,-,TRBV20-1,TGCAGTGCTAGATCCCTAGGGGCCCTCCACTTT,CSARSLGALHF
TRBD2,TRBJ2-1,-,TRBV3-1/TRBV3-2,TGTGCCAGCAGCCAAGAGGGTCGAGCGGGGGGGAGCTCCTACAATGAGCAGTTCTTC,CASSQEGRAGGSSYNEQFF
-,TRBJ1-2,-,TRBV5-4,TGTGCCAGCAGCTTTTCAGGCAGGGCGACCTATGGCTACACCTTC,CASSFSGRATYGYTF
TRBD1,TRBJ1-1,-,TRBV6-4,TGTGCCAGCAGTGACAAGAGACAGGGGATGAGGACTGAAGCTTTCTTT,CASSDKRQGMRTEAFF
-,TRBJ2-3,-,TRBV19,TGTGCCAGTAGTTCCCTGAGTGATACGCAGTATTTT,CASSSLSDTQYF
-,TRBJ1-2,once,TRBV30,TGTGCCTGGAGTCTCCGCCGCGGTTTTGGCTACACCTTC,CAWSLRRGFGYTF
-,TRBJ1-4,-,TRBV6-5,TGTGCCAGCAGTTACTGGGGCACCACAGGGCACGAAAAACTGTTTTTT,CASSYWGTTGHEKLFF
-,TRBJ2-1,once,TRBV3-1/TRBV3-2,TGTGCCAGCAGCCAAGCGCCTTTCAGATGGGCTGCATATGAGCAGTTCTTC,CASSQAPFRWAAYEQFF
TRBD1,TRBJ1-1,-,TRBV6-5,TGTGCCAGCAGCTCCGGGACAGGAGAGGGAACTGAAGCTTTCTTT,CASSSGTGEGTEAFF
TRBD1,TRBJ1-1,-,TRBV5-8,TGTGCCAGCAGCTTGGACAGGGGGCATGGTGAAGCTTTCTTT,CASSLDRGHGEAFF
-,TRBJ1-2,-,TRBV19,TGTGCCACCCTCGATGGGGGCATCACCGCATATGGCTACACCTTC,CATLDGGITAYGYTF
-,TRBJ1-1,once,TRBV7-8,TGTGCCAGCAGCGCCACCGGGACACCGAACACTGAAGCTTTCTTT,CASSATGTPNTEAFF
-,TRBJ1-1,-,TRBV2,TGTGCCAGCAGGAAGGGGCAGTGGGTTTCCCTCGGGGGCACTGAAGCTTTCTTT,CASRKGQWVSLGGTEAFF
TRBD1,TRBJ1-1,once,TRBV10-1,TGCGCCAGCAGTTACAGGGGGCGCGGGGCTTTCTTT,CASSYRGRGAFF
-,TRBJ1-2,-,TRBV7-2,TGTGCCAGCAGCTCCCCCGAGGTGGCTAACTATGGCTACACCTTC,CASSSPEVANYGYTF
-,TRBJ2-7,-,TRBV7-9,TGTGCCAGCAGCTTTGGAGGGTCCGCCTACGAGCAGTACTTC,CASSFGGSAYEQYF
TRBD1,TRBJ1-5,-,TRBV7-9,TGTGCCAGCAGCTCCACAGGGGGCCGGCCCCAGCATTTT,CASSSTGGRPQHF
TRBD1,TRBJ1-5,-,TRBV15,TGTGCCACCAGCTGGGACAGGGCTAATCAGCCCCAGCATTTT,CATSWDRANQPQHF
-,TRBJ1-1,-,TRBV19,TGTGCCAGTAGTATCCCCCAGACTGAAGCTTTCTTT,CASSIPQTEAFF
-,TRBJ1-1,-,TRBV27,TGTGCCATAACCGGGGGGGCCGATACTGAAGCTTTCTTT,CAITGGADTEAFF
TRBD2,TRBJ2-5,once,TRBV7-9,TGTGCCAGCAGCCCGGGGGGGGGCCGAGAGACCCAGTACTTC,CASSPGGGRETQYF
-,TRBJ2-5,-,TRBV7-9,TGTGCCAGCAGCAAATCAGGGGACGGGACCCAGTACTTC,CASSKSGDGTQYF
-,TRBJ1-4,-,TRBV6-1,TGTGCCAGCAGTGAATCCAGGTTAAATGAAAAACTGTTTTTT,CASSESRLNEKLFF
TRBD2,TRBJ2-3,-,TRBV5-1,TGCGCCAGCAGCTTCCTAGCGGAGAGCACAGATACGCAGTATTTT,CASSFLAESTDTQYF
TRBD1,TRBJ1-3,-,TRBV19,TGTGCCAGTAGTGACAGGGCTTCTGGAAACACCATATATTTT,CASSDRASGNTIYF
TRBD1,TRBJ2-6,-,TRBV6-4,TGTGCCAGCAGCCACACGGAGGGACAGGACAACTCTGGGGCCAACGTCCTGACTTTC,CASSHTEGQDNSGANVLTF
TRBD1,TRBJ1-1,-,TRBV13,TGTGCCGGCAGCTACGGACAGGGCTACACTGAAGCTTTCTTT,CAGSYGQGYTEAFF
-,TRBJ1-1,-,TRBV6-5,TGTGCCAGCAGCAGGACAGTAAAAATTGACACTGAAGCTTTCTTT,CASSRTVKIDTEAFF